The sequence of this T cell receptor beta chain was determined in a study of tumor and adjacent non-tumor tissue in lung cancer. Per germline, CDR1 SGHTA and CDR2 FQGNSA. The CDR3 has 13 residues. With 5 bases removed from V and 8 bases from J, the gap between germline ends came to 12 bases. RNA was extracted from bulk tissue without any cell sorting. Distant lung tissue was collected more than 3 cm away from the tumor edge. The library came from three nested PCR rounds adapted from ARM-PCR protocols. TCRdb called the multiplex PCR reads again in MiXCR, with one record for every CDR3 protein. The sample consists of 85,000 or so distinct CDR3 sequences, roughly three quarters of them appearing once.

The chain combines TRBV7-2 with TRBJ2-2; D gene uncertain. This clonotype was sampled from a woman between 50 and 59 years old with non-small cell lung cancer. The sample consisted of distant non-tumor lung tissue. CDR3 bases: TGTGCCAGCAGCATAGTGAGTGGAGGGGAGCTGTTTTTT. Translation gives CASSIVSGGELFF.